This TCR beta chain was sequenced in a study of blood T cell repertoires in COVID-19. Looking at the study overall: COVID-19 samples collected from the United States, Italy and Spain covered acute and convalescent phases.

Original processing notes: Estimated nucleated cell counts came from reference gene primer amplification. Only in-frame clones appear in the TCRdb table, and some are missing; sequencing was by immunoSEQ multiplex PCR. V and J calls and clone size are those listed in that table; D and trimming were worked out from the DNA. The data hold around 340,000 clones, with 89% observed a single time. Those enrolled in Seattle joined during active infection and were followed longitudinally afterward. The CDR3 has 14 amino acids. This sequence originates from a woman aged 55-70 years with COVID-19, enrolled during active disease. The rearrangement joins TRBV21-1 to TRBJ1-1. TRBV21-1 is reported as a pseudogene. Sequencing was done on a sample of peripheral blood. The CDR3 DNA reads as TGTGCCAGCAGCAGGCGGCCCGTGAACACTGAAGCTTTCTTT. It specifies CASSRRPVNTEAFF.